Sequencing of this T cell receptor beta chain was carried out in a study of OX40 agonist ivuxolimab in advanced cancers. General study findings and limits: Some of the nonresponding patients also showed low levels of normalized T-cell clonal expansion. By week 6 at 0.1 to 3.0 mg/kg, blood CD4+ and CD8+ T cells had expanded clonally.

The CDR3 length is 15 residues. Per germline, CDR1 SGHAT and CDR2 FQDESV (reference sequence). V gave up 5 bases and J gave up 3 bases; unmatched junction bases: 5. Profiled with immunoSEQ multiplex PCR; TCRdb holds only in-frame clones, not every one. Of approximately 76,000 clones in the sample, 65% to 90% are singletons; the top ten hold approximately 0.61%. Comments on this clone: Its antigen is not known.

V and J are TRBV11-1 and TRBJ1-2, with TRBD1 matching over 11 bases. The specimen was CD4+ or CD8+ T cells sorted from blood, collected in a trial of the OX40 agonist ivuxolimab. This receptor was taken from an adult with an advanced solid tumor such as melanoma, head and neck, liver or kidney cancer. Written as DNA, the CDR3 is TGTGCCAGCAGCCCGGACAGGGGGCTTGACTATGGCTACACCTTC. Translation: CASSPDRGLDYGYTF.